This TCR beta chain was sequenced in a study of a mutant IDH1 vaccine in newly diagnosed glioma (dated by TCRdb to about 2021). About the investigation overall: In the chemotherapy-containing groups, vaccination started alongside temozolomide cycles, whereas in patients who had radiotherapy alone it started 4-6 weeks after radiotherapy. Six visits were used for peripheral blood collection: V03 (baseline), V05, V07, V10, V12 and V13. Prior to enrollment, standard therapy consisting of radiotherapy alone, temozolomide alone, or radiochemotherapy with temozolomide had been administered to patients, with the combination being received by most patients. The week-35 safety follow-up was designated visit V12, and the week-47 end of study was designated visit V13. Of the 32 patients who were treated, around 62% were male and roughly 38% were female, and the mean age was about 40 years. Longitudinal TCRB deep sequencing was performed for roughly 25 treated patients wherever samples were available for exploratory analyses. Study-wide conclusions, independent of this receptor: Selection of PBMC samples for TCRB deep sequencing was based on availability. It was noted by the authors that analyses of patient blood samples could not be reproduced owing to sample limitations. Vaccine-induced immune responses across multiple MHC alleles were detected in approximately 93% of patients. Changes in the top peripheral T cell clonotypes picked up by TCRB sequencing did not appear to be linked to pseudoprogression.

The sample holds a few counts of this clone. Its antigen remains undetermined. No base quality values were provided; no much bigger clone lies one nucleotide off. Based on the germline V gene (reference sequence), the CDR1 and CDR2 sequences are SEHNR and FQNEAQ. Its CDR3 holds 18 amino acids, cysteine through phenylalanine. The entry retains the CDR3 DNA only, 54 bases that are in frame from base 1. V loses 4 bases of germline sequence and J loses 0 bases, and the interval between the two ends is 16 bases. To prepare the library, the immunoSEQ multiplex PCR assay was applied. The hsTCRB Kit was used according to the manufacturer's protocol to amplify rearranged TCR beta chain sequences. TCRB libraries were sequenced on an Illumina MiSeq. Regarding the original processing steps: The kit vendor's proprietary platform handled demultiplexing, trimming and gene mapping. The source is immuneACCESS, and TCRdb retained only in-frame sequences with V and J called. Part of the clones is not carried over; for the studies checked, unresolved V genes explain less than half of this, and the remainder is unexplained. That table is the source of V, J and clone size, and D and trimming were worked out from the DNA. Present in this sample are about 52,000 clones, 60% to 85% of which were seen just once. The ten top clones hold around 4.7% of the sample.

This specimen's time point label, interpreted: week 47, end of study. Each vaccine dose was 300 ug of a 20-mer mutant IDH1 peptide in Montanide, given subcutaneously with topical imiquimod. Eight vaccinations were administered to patients in weeks 1, 3, 5, 7, 11, 15, 19 and 23, corresponding to visits V03 through V10. Donors had newly diagnosed WHO grade 3 or 4 IDH1-mutant astrocytomas with loss of nuclear ATRX. The samples were drawn from NOA16, a multicentre, single-arm, open-label phase I trial in Germany that tested a mutant IDH1 peptide vaccine in humans for the first time. Genomic DNA for TCRB sequencing was extracted from EDTA blood using the DNeasy Blood and Tissue Kit.

The chain is encoded by TRBV7-9 joined to TRBJ2-6; a confident D gene designation cannot be given. Sequenced material: PBMCs, taken from a glioma patient whose treatment included an IDH1 peptide vaccine. The sequence was collected from a middle-aged woman with glioma. Some clones in this sample may be carry-over from other donors' samples. The nucleotides are TGTGCCAGCAGCTCCCGGGCCCGAGTTTACTCTGGGGCCAACGTCCTGACTTTC. Translated, it gives CASSSRARVYSGANVLTF.